These 10 T cell receptor beta chains originate from one sample sequenced in a study of graft-versus-host responses after intestinal transplantation. Only in-frame clones appear in the TCRdb table, and some are missing; sequencing was by immunoSEQ multiplex PCR. Of tens of thousands of clones listed, about 90% are singletons. Antigen specificity for these receptors is unknown. Material: unstimulated CD8+ T cells sorted from spleen or lymph node cells, obtained before intestinal transplant. All receptors come from a human donor who received an intestinal transplant.

This chain connects TRBV4-1 to TRBJ2-7, with D tentatively TRBD1 (5 bases). The CDR3 loop spans 17 amino acids. The germline V gene has CDR1 MGHRA and CDR2 YSYEKL. V was shortened by 0 bases and J by 1 base, with 16 bases between the two germline ends. CDR3 protein: CASSQDQGVGPSYEQYF. DNA of the CDR3: TGCGCCAGCAGCCAAGATCAAGGGGTAGGACCGTCCTACGAGCAGTACTTC.

V gene TRBV2 combines with J gene TRBJ1-2; D is possibly TRBD1 (6 bases). In germline, CDR1 is SNHLY, CDR2 FYNNEI. V lost 8 bases to trimming and J lost 5 bases, with 15 bases between them. The CDR3 runs to 13 residues. CDR3 amino acids: CASVPEDSYGYTF. The CDR3 DNA reads as TGTGCCAGCGTTCCCGAGGACAGTTATGGCTACACCTTC. The whole variable domain, remainder taken from reference TRBV2 and TRBJ1-2, is EPEVTQTPSHQVTQMGQEVILRCVPISNHLYFYWYRQILGQKVEFLVSFYNNEISEKSEIFDDQFSVERPDGSNFTLKIRSTKLEDSAMYFCASVPEDSYGYTFGSGTRLTVV.

V and J are TRBV6-5 and TRBJ2-7; unclear D gene. Trimming shortened V by 8 bases and J by 4 bases, and 6 bases separated the two germline ends. The length of the CDR3 is 10 residues. In germline, CDR1 is MNHEY, CDR2 SVGAGI. In nucleotides, the CDR3 is TGTGCCAGCGGCAAATACGAGCAGTACTTC. Protein: CASGKYEQYF.

The chain uses TRBV13 and TRBJ2-5; 7 bases align to TRBD2. The last part of the DNA fits TRBJ2-7 better; the J call may be wrong. Germline values: CDR1 PRHDT, CDR2 FYEKMQ (reference sequence). There are 16 residues in the CDR3. CDR3 region: CASSLGSRERNYEQYF. The CDR3 coding sequence is TGTGCCAGCAGCTTAGGTTCGCGGGAGCGAAACTACGAGCAGTACTTC.

The chain joins TRBV28 to TRBJ1-1; TRBD1 matches at 8 bases. V gave up 6 bases and J gave up 11 bases; unmatched junction bases: 11. Germline values: CDR1 MDHEN, CDR2 SYDVKM. The CDR3 extends over 13 amino acids. CDR3 residues: CASSRDRILGAFF. CDR3 coding DNA: TGTGCCAGCAGCCGGGACAGGATCTTAGGGGCTTTCTTT.

A single count supports this clone. V and J are TRBV15 and TRBJ1-6; maybe TRBD1 (5 bases). From germline, CDR1 is LNHNV and CDR2 YYDKDF (reference sequence). Trimming cost V 5 bases and J 10 bases, with 12 bases left between them. The CDR3 is 13 amino acids. The CDR3 here is CATSGAGSSPLHF. CDR3 sequence (DNA): TGTGCCACCAGCGGGGCAGGTTCCTCACCCCTCCACTTT.

The chain recombines TRBV7-9 with TRBJ2-3; unclear D gene. Trimming shortened V by 5 bases and J by 0 bases, and 15 bases separated the two germline ends. The CDR3 contains 16 residues. The V gene's germline CDR1 is SEHNR and CDR2 FQNEAQ (reference sequence). The CDR3 DNA reads as TGTGCCAGCAGCACCACAGCCTCCATAAGCACAGATACGCAGTATTTT. Translation gives CASSTTASISTDTQYF.

Notes on this clone: Other DNA sequences in the sample encode the same CDR3. This chain joins TRBV5-1 and TRBJ2-1; tentative D call: TRBD2 (6 bases). CDR1 SGHRS and CDR2 YFSETQ come from the germline V gene. The CDR3 runs 15 residues. Trimming took 4 bases from V and 0 from J, leaving 11 bases between them. CDR3 protein: CASSLSGSSYNEQFF. DNA for the CDR3: TGCGCCAGCAGCCTTAGCGGAAGCTCCTACAATGAGCAGTTCTTC.

The chain couples TRBV27 to TRBJ2-3; TRBD2 matches at 14 bases. V shed 6 bases and J 5 bases; nucleotides not matched to a gene: 1. The CDR3 has 14 amino acids. Per the germline V gene, CDR1 is MNHEY and CDR2 is SMNVEV (reference sequence). The CDR3 protein is CASRTSGGEDTQYF. In nucleotides, the CDR3 is TGTGCCAGCAGGACTAGCGGGGGGGAAGATACGCAGTATTTT.

The rearrangement joins TRBV4-1 to TRBJ1-4, with a possible D match to TRBD1 (6 bases). The CDR3 runs 14 residues. Per the germline V gene, CDR1 is MGHRA and CDR2 is YSYEKL. V was clipped by 2 bases and J by 5 bases, with 9 bases between them. CDR3 bases: TGCGCCAGCAGCCAACAGGGGCTAAATGAAAAACTGTTTTTT. This codes for CASSQQGLNEKLFF.